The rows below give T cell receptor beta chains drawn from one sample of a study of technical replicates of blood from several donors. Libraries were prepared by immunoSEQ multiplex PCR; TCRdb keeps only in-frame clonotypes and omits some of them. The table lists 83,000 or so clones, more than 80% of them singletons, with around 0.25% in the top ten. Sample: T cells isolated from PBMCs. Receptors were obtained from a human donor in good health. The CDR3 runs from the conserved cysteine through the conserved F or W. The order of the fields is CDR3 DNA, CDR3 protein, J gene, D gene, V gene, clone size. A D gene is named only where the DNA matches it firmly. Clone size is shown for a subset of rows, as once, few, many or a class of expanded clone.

CDR3nt: TGTGCCAGCGTCAGGGATCGCTATGGCTACACCTTC
CDR3aa: CASVRDRYGYTF
j_gene: TRBJ1-2
d_gene: .
v_gene: TRBV27
abundance: .

CDR3nt: TGCAGCGTTCTGCCTAGCGGGGGGGTGGCAGATACGCAGTATTTT
CDR3aa: CSVLPSGGVADTQYF
j_gene: TRBJ2-3
d_gene: TRBD2
v_gene: TRBV29-1
abundance: .

CDR3nt: TGCGCCAGCAGTAAAAGGAGCTCCTACAATGAGCAGTTCTTC
CDR3aa: CASSKRSSYNEQFF
j_gene: TRBJ2-1
d_gene: .
v_gene: TRBV5-1
abundance: .

CDR3nt: TGTGCCAGCAGTTACCTTAGCTCCTACGAGCAGTACTTC
CDR3aa: CASSYLSSYEQYF
j_gene: TRBJ2-7
d_gene: .
v_gene: TRBV6-6
abundance: .

CDR3nt: TGTGCCAGCAGCGTAGCTCCGGGAATGGGGGGCTACACCTTC
CDR3aa: CASSVAPGMGGYTF
j_gene: TRBJ1-2
d_gene: .
v_gene: TRBV9
abundance: .

CDR3nt: TGCGCCAGCAGCCGGCCAGCGACGTATAGGAATGAGCAGTTCTTC
CDR3aa: CASSRPATYRNEQFF
j_gene: TRBJ2-1
d_gene: .
v_gene: TRBV4-1
abundance: .

CDR3nt: TGTGCCAGCAGCCCAGGAGACAGGGATAAGGACACTGAAGCTTTCTTT
CDR3aa: CASSPGDRDKDTEAFF
j_gene: TRBJ1-1
d_gene: TRBD1
v_gene: TRBV5-4
abundance: .

CDR3nt: TGCGCCAGCAGTGATGGGTATACGGCGGGGTTTACCTACAATGAGCAGTTCTTC
CDR3aa: CASSDGYTAGFTYNEQFF
j_gene: TRBJ2-1
d_gene: .
v_gene: TRBV10-1
abundance: .

CDR3nt: TGCGCCAGCAGCTTGCCTAGACGGGGAGAAGCTTTCTTT
CDR3aa: CASSLPRRGEAFF
j_gene: TRBJ1-1
d_gene: .
v_gene: TRBV5-1
abundance: few

CDR3nt: TGTGCCAGCAGCTTGAAAACTTTCGAGCAGTACTTC
CDR3aa: CASSLKTFEQYF
j_gene: TRBJ2-7
d_gene: .
v_gene: TRBV13
abundance: .

CDR3nt: TGTGCCAGCAGTTTTTTTTCTAGCACAGATACGCAGTATTTT
CDR3aa: CASSFFSSTDTQYF
j_gene: TRBJ2-3
d_gene: .
v_gene: TRBV6-5
abundance: .

CDR3nt: TGTGCCAGCAGCGCCCGACTAGTTCCCGGGGAGCTGTTTTTT
CDR3aa: CASSARLVPGELFF
j_gene: TRBJ2-2
d_gene: .
v_gene: TRBV7-9
abundance: .

CDR3nt: TGCGCCAGCAGCTTTGTGAGAGATACGCAGTATTTT
CDR3aa: CASSFVRDTQYF
j_gene: TRBJ2-3
d_gene: .
v_gene: TRBV5-1
abundance: once

CDR3nt: TGTGCCAGCAGAGCCGTGAACACTGAAGCTTTCTTT
CDR3aa: CASRAVNTEAFF
j_gene: TRBJ1-1
d_gene: .
v_gene: TRBV2
abundance: .

CDR3nt: TGTGCCAGTAGTATGCGGGGGGGAAGCACAGATACGCAGTATTTT
CDR3aa: CASSMRGGSTDTQYF
j_gene: TRBJ2-3
d_gene: TRBD2
v_gene: TRBV19
abundance: .

CDR3nt: TGCGCCAGCAGTGATACGGGGAGAGAGACCCAGTACTTC
CDR3aa: CASSDTGRETQYF
j_gene: TRBJ2-5
d_gene: .
v_gene: TRBV10-2
abundance: .

CDR3nt: TGTGCCAGCAGCTCCTTAGCGGGGGGGAGCACAGATACGCAGTATTTT
CDR3aa: CASSSLAGGSTDTQYF
j_gene: TRBJ2-3
d_gene: TRBD2
v_gene: TRBV7-3
abundance: once

CDR3nt: TGTGCCAGCAGTTACGAGGGACAGGGTTTCCACGAGCAGTACTTC
CDR3aa: CASSYEGQGFHEQYF
j_gene: TRBJ2-7
d_gene: TRBD1
v_gene: TRBV6-5
abundance: once

CDR3nt: TGCGCCAGCAGCACCCCCGGGACAGCCGCCTACGAGCAGTACTTC
CDR3aa: CASSTPGTAAYEQYF
j_gene: TRBJ2-7
d_gene: TRBD1
v_gene: TRBV5-1
abundance: .

CDR3nt: TGTGCCAGCTCACCAGAGGACGGGGGGCGAACAGATACGCAGTATTTT
CDR3aa: CASSPEDGGRTDTQYF
j_gene: TRBJ2-3
d_gene: .
v_gene: TRBV18
abundance: .

CDR3nt: TGTGCCAGCTCCCTTCAGGGACAGCCCCAAGAGACCCAGTACTTC
CDR3aa: CASSLQGQPQETQYF
j_gene: TRBJ2-5
d_gene: TRBD1
v_gene: TRBV18
abundance: .

CDR3nt: TGCGCCAGCAGCCGGGCATGGGAGGGCTCCTACGAGCAGTACTTC
CDR3aa: CASSRAWEGSYEQYF
j_gene: TRBJ2-7
d_gene: TRBD2
v_gene: TRBV5-1
abundance: .

CDR3nt: TGTGCCAGCAGTCCAGGGGCAACTACTGAAGCTTTCTTT
CDR3aa: CASSPGATTEAFF
j_gene: TRBJ1-1
d_gene: .
v_gene: TRBV11-2
abundance: .

CDR3nt: TGTGCCAGCACCGGACAGGGAAGGGATAACTATGGCTACACCTTC
CDR3aa: CASTGQGRDNYGYTF
j_gene: TRBJ1-2
d_gene: TRBD1
v_gene: TRBV9
abundance: .

CDR3nt: TGTGCCAGCAGTGAACTAGCGGGGGGGCGCACAGATACGCAGTATTTT
CDR3aa: CASSELAGGRTDTQYF
j_gene: TRBJ2-3
d_gene: TRBD2
v_gene: TRBV6-1
abundance: .

CDR3nt: TGTGCCAGTAGTATCGGGAGGGGGCTTGACTCCTACGAGCAGTACTTC
CDR3aa: CASSIGRGLDSYEQYF
j_gene: TRBJ2-7
d_gene: .
v_gene: TRBV19
abundance: .

CDR3nt: TGTGCCAGTGGGGGCAATCCGGGACACGGAGCTTTCTTT
CDR3aa: CASGGNPGHGAFF
j_gene: TRBJ1-1
d_gene: .
v_gene: TRBV19
abundance: .

CDR3nt: TGTGCTAGTGGTTTGGACAGGGCCCACGAGCAGTACTTC
CDR3aa: CASGLDRAHEQYF
j_gene: TRBJ2-7
d_gene: .
v_gene: TRBV12-5
abundance: .

CDR3nt: TGCGCCAGCAGCCAGTACCGGGACAGGGCGCAAGAGACCCAGTACTTC
CDR3aa: CASSQYRDRAQETQYF
j_gene: TRBJ2-5
d_gene: TRBD1
v_gene: TRBV4-1
abundance: .

CDR3nt: TGCAGCGTGGGATTTGGGCTAGCGGGCTACGAGCAGTACTTC
CDR3aa: CSVGFGLAGYEQYF
j_gene: TRBJ2-7
d_gene: TRBD2
v_gene: TRBV29-1
abundance: .

CDR3nt: TGCGCCAGCAGTCAAACGGGTCCAGTGACTAGCACAGATACGCAGTATTTT
CDR3aa: CASSQTGPVTSTDTQYF
j_gene: TRBJ2-3
d_gene: .
v_gene: TRBV23-1
abundance: .

CDR3nt: TGTGCCAGCTCACCACGGAGACAGCAGTACAATGAGCAGTTCTTC
CDR3aa: CASSPRRQQYNEQFF
j_gene: TRBJ2-1
d_gene: .
v_gene: TRBV18
abundance: .

CDR3nt: TGTGCCAGCAGTTCCTCCGGGACAGGGTATACTGAAGCTTTCTTT
CDR3aa: CASSSSGTGYTEAFF
j_gene: TRBJ1-1
d_gene: TRBD1
v_gene: TRBV6-6
abundance: .

CDR3nt: TGTGCCAGCAGTGACAGGTTGAACACTGAAGCTTTCTTT
CDR3aa: CASSDRLNTEAFF
j_gene: TRBJ1-1
d_gene: .
v_gene: TRBV2
abundance: .

CDR3nt: TGTGCCAGCAGCTCCCTAGACGCCTCCAAGCCCCAGCATTTT
CDR3aa: CASSSLDASKPQHF
j_gene: TRBJ1-5
d_gene: .
v_gene: TRBV9
abundance: .

CDR3nt: TGTGCCAGCAGTCTGGGACAGGGGGGCTCGACAGATACGCAGTATTTT
CDR3aa: CASSLGQGGSTDTQYF
j_gene: TRBJ2-3
d_gene: TRBD1
v_gene: TRBV6-6
abundance: .